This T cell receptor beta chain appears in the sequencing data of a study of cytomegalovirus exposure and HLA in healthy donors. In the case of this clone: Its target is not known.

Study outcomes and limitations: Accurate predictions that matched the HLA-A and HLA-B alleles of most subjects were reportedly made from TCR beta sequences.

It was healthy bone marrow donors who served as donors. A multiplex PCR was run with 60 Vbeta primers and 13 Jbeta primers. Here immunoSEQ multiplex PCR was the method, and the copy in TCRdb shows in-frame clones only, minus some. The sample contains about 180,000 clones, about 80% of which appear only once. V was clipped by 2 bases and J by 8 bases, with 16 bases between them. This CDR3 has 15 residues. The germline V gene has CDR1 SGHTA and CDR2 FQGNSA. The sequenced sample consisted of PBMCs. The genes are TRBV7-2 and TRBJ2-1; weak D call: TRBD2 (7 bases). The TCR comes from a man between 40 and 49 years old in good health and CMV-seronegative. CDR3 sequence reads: CASSLNWGGWDEQFF. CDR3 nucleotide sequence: TGTGCCAGCAGCTTAAATTGGGGGGGCTGGGATGAGCAGTTCTTC.